This T cell receptor beta chain came from a study of memory B cells and T cells in multiple sclerosis (dated by TCRdb to the late 2010s). Regarding the complete study: The study compared the TCR beta repertoires of autoproliferating peripheral T cells with those of brain lesion-infiltrating T cells in multiple sclerosis patients. TCR sequencing involved two multiple sclerosis patients from whom brain lesions at autopsy or brain-infiltrating cells from biopsy were available.

After CFSE-labeled PBMCs were cultured without a stimulus, the autoproliferating (CFSEdim) and non-proliferating (CFSEhi) T cell fractions were sequenced separately. In total, under 65 million CFSE-labeled PBMCs were cultured without stimulus for 7 days, after which replicate wells were pooled. PBMCs were labeled with about 0.5 uM CFSE and cultured without exogenous stimuli in serum-free AIM-V medium. PBMCs were isolated by Ficoll density gradient centrifugation and were cryopreserved before use. Live 7-AAD-negative cells were sorted on a FACSAria III, washed with PBS, and frozen at -80 degrees C as dry pellets. Worth noting for this clone: No antigen is known for it. No base qualities exist here, and no much larger clone lies one base off it.

Findings and caveats that apply to the study as a whole: Because clone-set sizes differed between compartments, counts of shared clonotypes were influenced and normalization was required.

Using the immunoSEQ Platform, TCRbeta CDR3 regions were amplified from extracted genomic DNA. The immunoSEQ assay combined multiplex PCR with high-throughput sequencing and a vendor bioinformatics pipeline. On the study's bioinformatics: Non-productive sequences and CDR3s under 4 amino acids long were removed, and the clonotype frequencies in each sample were recalculated. In immunoSEQ Analyzer 2.0, shared clonotypes were identified as those with identical CDR3 amino acid, V gene and J gene sequences. To normalize repertoire overlap, the number of shared clonotypes was divided by the product of the two clone-set sizes and multiplied by 1000 to give arbitrary units. TCRdb re-hosts the immuneACCESS table, in-frame sequences only. Its copies lack some clones; in the studies checked, an unresolved V gene accounts for under half of them, and the cause for the rest is not known. That table supplies the V and J calls and clone size; D and trimming were determined from the DNA. The sample table shows roughly 30,000 clones, and 86% are seen once. Roughly 2.5% of the sample is held by the ten biggest clonotypes.

From the cysteine up to the phenylalanine, the CDR3 has a length of 14 residues. Only the CDR3 DNA is retained, 42 bases long and in frame from the first base. Sequences MNHEY (CDR1) and SMNVEV (CDR2) are obtained from the germline V gene (reference sequence). The junction shows trimming of 4 bases on V and 7 bases on J, plus 16 bases between the germline ends. The sample consisted of PBMCs from blood kept in culture. This sequence originates from a human donor with multiple sclerosis. Recombination joined TRBV27 with TRBJ1-2; the D gene is possibly TRBD1, with 6 bases matching. The nucleotide sequence reads TGTGCCAGCAGTTCACACTCCCTCAGGGGTGGCTACACCTTC. It codes for CASSSHSLRGGYTF.